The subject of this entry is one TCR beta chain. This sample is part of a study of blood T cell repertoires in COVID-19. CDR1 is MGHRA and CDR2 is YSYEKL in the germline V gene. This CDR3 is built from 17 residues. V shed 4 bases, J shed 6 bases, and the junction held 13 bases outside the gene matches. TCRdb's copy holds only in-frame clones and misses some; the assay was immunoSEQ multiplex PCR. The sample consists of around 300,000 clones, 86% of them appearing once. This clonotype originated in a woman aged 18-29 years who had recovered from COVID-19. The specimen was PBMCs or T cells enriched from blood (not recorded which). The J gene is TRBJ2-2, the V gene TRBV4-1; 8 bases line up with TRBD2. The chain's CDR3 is CASSRGLTSVRSGELFF. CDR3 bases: TGCGCCAGCAGCCGTGGCCTGACTAGCGTTAGGTCCGGGGAGCTGTTTTTT.